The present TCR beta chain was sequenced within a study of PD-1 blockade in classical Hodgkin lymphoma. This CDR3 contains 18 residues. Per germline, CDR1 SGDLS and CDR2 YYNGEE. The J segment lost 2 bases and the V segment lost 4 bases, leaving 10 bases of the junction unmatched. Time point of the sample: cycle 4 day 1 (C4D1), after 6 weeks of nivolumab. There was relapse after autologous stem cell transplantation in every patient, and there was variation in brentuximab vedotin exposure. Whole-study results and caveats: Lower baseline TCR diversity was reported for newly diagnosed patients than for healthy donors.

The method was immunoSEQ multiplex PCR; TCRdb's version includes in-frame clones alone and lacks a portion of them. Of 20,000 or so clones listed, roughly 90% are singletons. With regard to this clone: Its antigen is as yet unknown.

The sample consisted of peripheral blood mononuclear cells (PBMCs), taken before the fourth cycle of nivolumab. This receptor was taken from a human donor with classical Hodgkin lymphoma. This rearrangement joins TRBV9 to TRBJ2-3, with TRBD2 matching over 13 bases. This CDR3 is CASSNTRLAGGLTDTQYF. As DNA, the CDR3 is TGTGCCAGCAGCAATACCCGACTAGCGGGGGGCCTCACAGATACGCAGTATTTT.